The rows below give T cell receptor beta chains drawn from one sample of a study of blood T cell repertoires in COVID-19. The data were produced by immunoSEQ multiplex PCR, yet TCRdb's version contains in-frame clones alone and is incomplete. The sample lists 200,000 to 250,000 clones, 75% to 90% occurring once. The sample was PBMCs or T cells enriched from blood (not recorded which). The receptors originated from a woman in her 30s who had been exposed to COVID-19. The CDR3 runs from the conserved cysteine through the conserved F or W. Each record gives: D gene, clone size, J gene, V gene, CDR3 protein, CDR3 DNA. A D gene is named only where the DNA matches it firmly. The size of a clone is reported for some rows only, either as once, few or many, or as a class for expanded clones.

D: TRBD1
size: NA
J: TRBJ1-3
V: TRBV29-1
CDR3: CSVGQGQRGNTIYF
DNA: TGCAGCGTTGGACAGGGGCAGCGGGGAAACACCATATATTTT

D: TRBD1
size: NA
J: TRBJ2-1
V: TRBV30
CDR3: CAWRRFRINRQGADNEQFF
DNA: TGTGCCTGGAGAAGGTTTAGGATCAATAGACAGGGGGCAGACAATGAGCAGTTCTTC

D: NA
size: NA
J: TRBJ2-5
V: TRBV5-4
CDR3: CASSSQGNQETQYF
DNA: TGTGCCAGCAGCTCACAGGGTAACCAAGAGACCCAGTACTTC

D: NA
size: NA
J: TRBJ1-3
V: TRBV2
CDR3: CASRGNGNTIYF
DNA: TGTGCCAGCCGGGGAAATGGAAACACCATATATTTT

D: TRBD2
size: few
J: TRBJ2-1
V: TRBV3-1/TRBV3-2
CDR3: CASSPLSGLAGENEQFF
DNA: TGTGCCAGCAGCCCTCTTAGTGGACTAGCAGGTGAGAATGAGCAGTTCTTC

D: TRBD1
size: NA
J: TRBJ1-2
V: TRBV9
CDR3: CASSVDQGGPNYGYTF
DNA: TGTGCCAGCAGCGTAGATCAGGGGGGCCCTAACTATGGCTACACCTTC

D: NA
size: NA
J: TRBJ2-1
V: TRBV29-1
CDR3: CSVRTNLWQFF
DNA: TGCAGCGTTCGGACTAATCTGTGGCAGTTCTTC

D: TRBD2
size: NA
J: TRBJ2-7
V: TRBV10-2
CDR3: CASSERTSGSKVYEQYF
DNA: TGCGCCAGCAGTGAACGGACTAGCGGGAGTAAAGTGTACGAGCAGTACTTC

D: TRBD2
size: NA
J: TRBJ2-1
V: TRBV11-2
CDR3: CASSLRAGGPSYNEQFF
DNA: TGTGCCAGCAGCTTAAGGGCGGGAGGGCCGTCCTACAATGAGCAGTTCTTC

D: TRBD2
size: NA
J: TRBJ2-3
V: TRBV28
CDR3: CASSLRRSAGGGTDTQYF
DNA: TGTGCCAGCAGTTTAAGGCGTTCGGCGGGAGGGGGCACAGATACGCAGTATTTT

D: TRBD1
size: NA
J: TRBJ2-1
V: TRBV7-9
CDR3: CASSLTGVYNEQFF
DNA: TGTGCCAGCAGCCTCACAGGGGTCTACAATGAGCAGTTCTTC

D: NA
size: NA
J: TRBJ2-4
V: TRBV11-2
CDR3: CASSLEETAKNIQYF
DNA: TGTGCCAGCAGCTTAGAGGAGACAGCCAAAAACATTCAGTACTTC

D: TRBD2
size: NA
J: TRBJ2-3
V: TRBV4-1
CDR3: CASSQLSGGGGTDTQYF
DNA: TGCGCCAGCAGCCAACTGAGCGGTGGGGGGGGCACAGATACGCAGTATTTT

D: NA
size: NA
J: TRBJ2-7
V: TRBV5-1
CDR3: CASSLSGSGSYEQYF
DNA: TGCGCCAGCAGCTTGTCAGGTTCAGGATCCTACGAGCAGTACTTC

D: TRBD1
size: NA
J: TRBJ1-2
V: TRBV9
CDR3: CASSATQGAVNYGYTF
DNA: TGTGCCAGCAGCGCCACACAGGGGGCCGTTAACTATGGCTACACCTTC

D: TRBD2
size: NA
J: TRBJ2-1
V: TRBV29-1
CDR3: CSVERLRGLAERNEQFF
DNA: TGCAGCGTTGAACGGCTTAGGGGACTAGCTGAACGCAATGAGCAGTTCTTC

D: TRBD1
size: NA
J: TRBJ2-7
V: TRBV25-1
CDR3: CASSGDRYNEQYF
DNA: TGTGCCAGCAGTGGGGACAGGTACAACGAGCAGTACTTC

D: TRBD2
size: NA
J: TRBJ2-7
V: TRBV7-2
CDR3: CASSTLGTSVKQYF
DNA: TGTGCCAGCAGCACCCTAGGGACTAGCGTTAAGCAGTACTTC

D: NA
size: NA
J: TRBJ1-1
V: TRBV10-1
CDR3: CASSVGGNTEAFF
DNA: TGCGCCAGCAGTGTCGGGGGAAACACTGAAGCTTTCTTT

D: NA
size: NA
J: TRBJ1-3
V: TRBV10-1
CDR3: CAIGGGNTIYF
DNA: TGCGCCATTGGGGGCGGAAACACCATATATTTT

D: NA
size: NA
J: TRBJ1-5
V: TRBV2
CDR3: CASMEAGLQPQHF
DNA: TGTGCCAGCATGGAGGCAGGACTTCAGCCCCAGCATTTT

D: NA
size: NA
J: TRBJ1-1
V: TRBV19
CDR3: CASSITRVSEAFF
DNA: TGTGCCAGTAGTATAACCAGGGTTTCTGAAGCTTTCTTT

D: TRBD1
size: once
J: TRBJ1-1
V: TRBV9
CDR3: CASSVAPRGSEAFF
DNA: TGTGCCAGCAGCGTAGCACCCAGGGGGTCTGAAGCTTTCTTT

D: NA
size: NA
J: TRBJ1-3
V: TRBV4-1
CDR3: CASSQGGGGNTIYF
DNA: TGCGCCAGCAGCCAAGGAGGAGGAGGAAACACCATATATTTT

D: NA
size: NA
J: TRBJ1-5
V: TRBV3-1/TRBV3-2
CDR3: CASSQPLRGGRQPQHF
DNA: TGTGCCAGCAGCCAACCGTTAAGAGGGGGACGCCAGCCCCAGCATTTT

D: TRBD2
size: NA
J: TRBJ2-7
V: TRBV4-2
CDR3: CASSQEPSGRAHEQYF
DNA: TGTGCCAGCAGCCAAGAACCTAGCGGGAGGGCCCACGAGCAGTACTTC

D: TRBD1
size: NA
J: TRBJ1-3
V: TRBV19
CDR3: CASSTRQGVGNTIYF
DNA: TGTGCCAGTAGTACCCGACAGGGGGTTGGAAACACCATATATTTT

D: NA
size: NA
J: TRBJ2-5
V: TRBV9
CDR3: CASSVASSAQETQYF
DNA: TGTGCCAGCAGCGTAGCGTCGAGCGCCCAAGAGACCCAGTACTTC

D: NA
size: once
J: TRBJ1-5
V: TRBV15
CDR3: CATSGKEESNQPQHF
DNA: TGTGCCACCTCAGGGAAAGAGGAAAGCAATCAGCCCCAGCATTTT

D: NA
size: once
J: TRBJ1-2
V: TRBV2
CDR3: CASSPGTTAFYGYTF
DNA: TGTGCCAGCTCCCCCGGGACAACAGCATTCTATGGCTACACCTTC

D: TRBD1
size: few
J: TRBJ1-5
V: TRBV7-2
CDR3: CASTTGNRGQPQHF
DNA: TGTGCCAGCACCACCGGAAACAGGGGTCAGCCCCAGCATTTT

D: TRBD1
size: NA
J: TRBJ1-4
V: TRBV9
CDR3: CASSTRQGISEKLFF
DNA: TGTGCCAGCAGCACTCGACAGGGAATATCTGAAAAACTGTTTTTT

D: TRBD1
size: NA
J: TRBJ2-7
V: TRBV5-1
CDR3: CASSPVGQGSPIAYEQYF
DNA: TGCGCCAGCAGCCCAGTAGGACAGGGGTCGCCTATTGCCTACGAGCAGTACTTC

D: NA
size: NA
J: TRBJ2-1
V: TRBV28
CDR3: CASSTNYNEQFF
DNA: TGTGCCAGCAGCACAAATTACAATGAGCAGTTCTTC

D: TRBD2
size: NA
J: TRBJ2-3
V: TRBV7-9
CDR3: CASSLGTSGTDTQYF
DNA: TGTGCCAGCAGCTTAGGGACTAGCGGCACAGATACGCAGTATTTT

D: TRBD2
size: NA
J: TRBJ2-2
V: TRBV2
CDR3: CASTGLAGGGAGELFF
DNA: TGTGCCAGCACAGGACTAGCGGGAGGTGGGGCCGGGGAGCTGTTTTTT

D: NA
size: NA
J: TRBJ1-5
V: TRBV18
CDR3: CASSLWPGNSNQPQHF
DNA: TGTGCCAGCTCACTATGGCCAGGGAATAGCAATCAGCCCCAGCATTTT

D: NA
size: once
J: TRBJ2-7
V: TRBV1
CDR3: CTSSQDLAGRIEQYF
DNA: TGCACCAGCAGCCAAGATCTTGCGGGAAGGATAGAGCAGTACTTC

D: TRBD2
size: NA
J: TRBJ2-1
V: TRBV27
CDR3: CASRGGVLLDEQFF
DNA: TGTGCCAGCAGGGGAGGGGTACTACTCGATGAGCAGTTCTTC

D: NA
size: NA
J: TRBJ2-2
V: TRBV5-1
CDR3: CASSLILSTGELFF
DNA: TGCGCCAGCAGCTTGATTCTGAGCACCGGGGAGCTGTTTTTT

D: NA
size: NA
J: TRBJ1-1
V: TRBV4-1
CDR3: CASSDPQRGEGRKAFF
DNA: TGCGCCAGCAGCGATCCCCAACGGGGGGAAGGAAGGAAGGCTTTCTTT

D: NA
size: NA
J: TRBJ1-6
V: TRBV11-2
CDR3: CASSSGFNSPLHF
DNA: TGTGCCAGCAGCTCCGGGTTTAATTCACCCCTCCACTTT

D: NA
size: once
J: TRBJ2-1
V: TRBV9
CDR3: CASSVGLDYNEQFF
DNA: TGTGCCAGCAGCGTAGGGTTAGACTACAATGAGCAGTTCTTC

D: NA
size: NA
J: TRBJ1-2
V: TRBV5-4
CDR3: CASSFLGDGYTF
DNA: TGTGCCAGCAGCTTTCTCGGAGATGGCTACACCTTC

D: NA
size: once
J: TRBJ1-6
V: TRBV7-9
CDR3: CASSSPASQVSPLHF
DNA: TGTGCCAGCAGCTCCCCCGCCTCCCAGGTATCACCCCTCCACTTT

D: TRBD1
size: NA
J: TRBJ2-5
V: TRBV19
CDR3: CASRQGIGTQYF
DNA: TGTGCCAGTAGACAGGGGATCGGGACCCAGTACTTC

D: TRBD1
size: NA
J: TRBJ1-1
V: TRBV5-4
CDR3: CASSRQGPNTEAFF
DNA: TGTGCCAGCAGCCGACAGGGGCCGAACACTGAAGCTTTCTTT

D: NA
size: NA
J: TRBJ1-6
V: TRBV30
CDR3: CAWSRFSPLHF
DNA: TGTGCCTGGAGTCGGTTTTCACCCCTCCACTTT

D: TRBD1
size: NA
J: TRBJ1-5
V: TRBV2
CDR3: CASSLNRDRRLGPQHF
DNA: TGTGCCAGCAGCCTGAATAGGGACAGGCGATTAGGGCCCCAGCATTTT

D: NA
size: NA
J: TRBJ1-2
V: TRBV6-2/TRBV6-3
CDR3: CASSYPPRGQGNYGYTF
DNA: TGTGCCAGCAGTTACCCTCCTAGGGGTCAGGGGAACTATGGCTACACCTTC

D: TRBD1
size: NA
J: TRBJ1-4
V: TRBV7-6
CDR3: CASSLGRQGAYEKLFF
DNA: TGTGCCAGCAGCTTAGGCCGACAGGGGGCTTATGAAAAACTGTTTTTT